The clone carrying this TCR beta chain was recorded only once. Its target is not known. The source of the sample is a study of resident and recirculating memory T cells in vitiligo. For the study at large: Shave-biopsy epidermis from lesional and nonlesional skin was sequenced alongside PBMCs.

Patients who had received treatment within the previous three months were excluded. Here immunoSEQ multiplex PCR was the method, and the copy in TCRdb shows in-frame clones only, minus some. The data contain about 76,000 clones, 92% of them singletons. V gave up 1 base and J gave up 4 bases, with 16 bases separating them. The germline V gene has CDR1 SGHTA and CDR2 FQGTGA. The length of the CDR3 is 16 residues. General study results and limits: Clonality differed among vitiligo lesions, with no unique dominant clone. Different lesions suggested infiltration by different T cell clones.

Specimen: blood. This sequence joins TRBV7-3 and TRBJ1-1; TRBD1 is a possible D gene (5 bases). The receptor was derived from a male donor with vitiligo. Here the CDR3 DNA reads TGTGCCAGCAGCTTAAGAGGCAGGGCGCCAAGCACTGAAGCTTTCTTT. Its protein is CASSLRGRAPSTEAFF.